This T cell receptor (beta chain) came from a study of blood T cell repertoires in COVID-19. The overall study: Specimens from acute and convalescent COVID-19 originated in the United States, Italy and Spain. PBMCs, B-cell-depleted T cells, or T cells provided the cDNA or gDNA that made up the material.

Original processing notes: The assay estimated nucleated cells by amplifying reference gene primers. Sequenced by immunoSEQ multiplex PCR; TCRdb stores in-frame clones only, minus some. The DNA gave D and trimming, while V, J and clone size come from that table. The table lists some 100,000 clones, more than 75% of them singletons, with under 30% in the top ten. Germline loops: CDR1 SEHNR, CDR2 FQNEAQ (reference sequence). This CDR3 comprises 15 residues. Trimming removed 5 bases at V and 5 bases at J, with 16 bases between. Sequencing was carried out using peripheral blood. This TCR was recovered from a human donor in a cohort sampled during active COVID-19. This chain links TRBV7-9 with TRBJ2-1, with D perhaps TRBD2 (6 bases). The CDR3 region has the DNA TGTGCCAGCAGCCTTCGGGAGAGTTCCGACAATGAGCAGTTCTTC. This translates into CASSLRESSDNEQFF.